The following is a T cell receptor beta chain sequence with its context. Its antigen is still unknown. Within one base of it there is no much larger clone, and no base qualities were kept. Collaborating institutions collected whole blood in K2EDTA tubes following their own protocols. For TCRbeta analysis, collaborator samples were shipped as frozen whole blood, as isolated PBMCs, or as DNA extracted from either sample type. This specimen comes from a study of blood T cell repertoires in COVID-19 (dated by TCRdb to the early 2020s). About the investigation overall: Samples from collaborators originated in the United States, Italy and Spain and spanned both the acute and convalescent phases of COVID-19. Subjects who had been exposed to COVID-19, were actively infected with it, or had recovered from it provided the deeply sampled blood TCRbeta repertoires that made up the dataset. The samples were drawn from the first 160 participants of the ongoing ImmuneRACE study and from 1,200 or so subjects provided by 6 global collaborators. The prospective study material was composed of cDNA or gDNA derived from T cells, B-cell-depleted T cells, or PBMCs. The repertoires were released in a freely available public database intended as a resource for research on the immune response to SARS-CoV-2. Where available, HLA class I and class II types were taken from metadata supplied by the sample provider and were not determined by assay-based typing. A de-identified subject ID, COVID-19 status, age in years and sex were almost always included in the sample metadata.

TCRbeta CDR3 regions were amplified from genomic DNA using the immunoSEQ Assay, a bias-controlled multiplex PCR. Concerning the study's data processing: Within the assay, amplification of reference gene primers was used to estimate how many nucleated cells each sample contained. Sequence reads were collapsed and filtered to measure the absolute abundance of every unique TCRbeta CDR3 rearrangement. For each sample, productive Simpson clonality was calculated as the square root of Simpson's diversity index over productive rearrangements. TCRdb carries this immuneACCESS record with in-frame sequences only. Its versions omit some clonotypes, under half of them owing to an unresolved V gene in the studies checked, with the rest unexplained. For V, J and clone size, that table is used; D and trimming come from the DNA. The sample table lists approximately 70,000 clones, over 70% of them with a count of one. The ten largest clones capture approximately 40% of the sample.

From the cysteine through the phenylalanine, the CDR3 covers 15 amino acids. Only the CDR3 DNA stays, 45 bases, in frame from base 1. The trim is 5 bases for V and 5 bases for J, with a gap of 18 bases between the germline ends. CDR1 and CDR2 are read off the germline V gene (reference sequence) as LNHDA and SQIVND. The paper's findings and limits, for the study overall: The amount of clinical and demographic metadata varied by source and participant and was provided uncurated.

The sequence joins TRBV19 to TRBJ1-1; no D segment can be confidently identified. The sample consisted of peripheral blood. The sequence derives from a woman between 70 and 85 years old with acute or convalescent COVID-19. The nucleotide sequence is TGTGCCAGTAGTTTCGCGACTCGGGTGAGAACTGAAGCTTTCTTT. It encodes CASSFATRVRTEAFF.